Each of the 23 T cell receptor beta chains below was sequenced from the same sample in a study of Ad26.COV2.S vaccination and SARS-CoV-2 variants. Sequencing used immunoSEQ multiplex PCR; TCRdb keeps in-frame clones, though not all of them. The sample comprises 300,000 to 500,000 clones, around 85% of which are singletons, and approximately 3.7% rests with the top ten. Described treatment: some 20 received Ad26.COV2.S at low or high dose, single or two shots; 5 received placebo; per-sample allocation not given. Sampling happened 63 days after the first vaccine or placebo injection. The specimen was peripheral blood, collected in a trial of Ad26.COV2.S vaccine versus placebo. The receptor set was obtained from a person between 18 and 59 years old who received the Ad26.COV2.S COVID-19 vaccine or a placebo.

This chain connects TRBV7-2 to TRBJ2-7; the match to TRBD2 covers 8 bases. Per germline, CDR1 SGHTA and CDR2 FQGNSA. J was trimmed by 3 bases and V by 6 bases; bases with no gene match: 4. CDR3 length: 13 amino acids. The CDR3 region has the DNA TGTGCCAGCAGACGTGCGGGGGGCTACGAGCAGTACTTC. This gives the protein CASRRAGGYEQYF. Variable domain in full (rest from reference TRBV7-2 and TRBJ2-7): GAGVSQSPSNKVTEKGKDVELRCDPISGHTALYWYRQSLGQGLEFLIYFQGNSAPDKSGLPSDRFSAERTGGSVSTLTIQRTQQEDSAVYLCASRRAGGYEQYFGPGTRLTVT.

This chain connects TRBV30 to TRBJ2-1, with D possibly matching TRBD2 (6 bases). Trimming removed 0 bases at V and 1 base at J, with 10 bases between. This CDR3 is 15 amino acids long. Germline loops: CDR1 GTSNPN, CDR2 SVGIG (reference sequence). The CDR3 coding sequence is TGTGCCTGGAGTGTACGTGGGACTTCCTACAATGAGCAGTTCTTC. This codes for CAWSVRGTSYNEQFF. Full variable domain (remainder filled in from reference TRBV30 and TRBJ2-1): SQTIHQWPATLVQPVGSPLSLECTVEGTSNPNLYWYRQAAGRGLQLLFYSVGIGQISSEVPQNLSASRPQDRQFILSSKKLLLSDSGFYLCAWSVRGTSYNEQFFGPGTRLTVL.

The chain is built from TRBV18 and TRBJ2-1, with 16 bases matching TRBD2. This CDR3 has 18 amino acids. Germline V CDR1 and CDR2: KGHSH, LQKENI. V was clipped by 3 bases and J by 5 bases; unmatched bases: 7. CDR3 residues: CASSPPGLAGGNHNEQFF. CDR3 sequence (DNA): TGTGCCAGCTCACCCCCGGGACTAGCGGGGGGGAATCACAATGAGCAGTTCTTC.

V gene TRBV10-3 combines with J gene TRBJ2-5; TRBD1 matches 11 bases. The CDR3 sequence is 14 residues long. V lost 11 bases to trimming and J lost 3 bases; unmatched junction nucleotides: 8. The germline CDR1 and CDR2 sequences are ENHRY and SYGVKD. The CDR3 protein is CASSPGQGEETQYF. CDR3 coding DNA: TGTGCCTCATCCCCGGGACAGGGGGAAGAGACCCAGTACTTC.

DNA of the CDR3: TGTGCCAGTAGTTATGGTGGTTGGGATAGCAATCAGCCCCAGCATTTT. Encoded protein: CASSYGGWDSNQPQHF. The genes are TRBV19 and TRBJ1-5; no definite D call. The CDR3 runs 16 residues. The germline V and J ends were trimmed by 5 bases and 0 bases, with 14 bases remaining between them. From germline, CDR1 is LNHDA and CDR2 SQIVND (reference sequence).

The V call is TRBV18, the J call TRBJ1-1, with D unresolved. The germline CDR1 and CDR2 sequences are KGHSH and LQKENI. The CDR3 totals 15 residues. The V gene lost 3 bases and the J gene lost 2 bases, with 13 bases spanning the gap. The CDR3 coding sequence is TGTGCCAGCTCACCCCCCTCGGCGGGTAACACTGAAGCTTTCTTT. Translated, it gives CASSPPSAGNTEAFF.

V is TRBV5-5 and J is TRBJ2-7, with D perhaps TRBD1 (6 bases). CDR3 length equals 14 residues. V was cut by 0 bases and J by 2 bases, with 9 bases left in between. In germline, CDR1 is SGHKS, CDR2 YYEKEE (reference sequence). CDR3 coding DNA: TGTGCCAGCAGCTTGGGGGACATCACCTACGAGCAGTACTTC. Translated, it gives CASSLGDITYEQYF.

V is TRBV19 and J is TRBJ1-1; D ambiguous. Trimming left V 3 bases short and J 1 base short, with 6 bases between. The CDR3 covers 13 residues. Germline V gives CDR1 LNHDA, CDR2 SQIVND (reference sequence). CDR3 loop: CASSMTGNTEAFF. The CDR3 coding sequence is TGTGCCAGTAGTATGACCGGGAACACTGAAGCTTTCTTT.

This chain connects TRBV7-2 to TRBJ2-3; D possibly uses TRBD1 or TRBD2 (5 bases each). V was trimmed by 5 bases and J by 2 bases, leaving 14 bases between them. The CDR3 loop spans 15 amino acids. The V gene's germline CDR1 is SGHTA and CDR2 FQGNSA. CDR3 in DNA: TGTGCCAGCAGCCCGCTTATGGGGGTCACAGATACGCAGTATTTT. It is translated as CASSPLMGVTDTQYF. Drawing the rest from reference TRBV7-2 and TRBJ2-3, the complete variable domain is GAGVSQSPSNKVTEKGKDVELRCDPISGHTALYWYRQSLGQGLEFLIYFQGNSAPDKSGLPSDRFSAERTGGSVSTLTIQRTQQEDSAVYLCASSPLMGVTDTQYFGPGTRLTVL.

The V call is TRBV5-8, the J call TRBJ2-3; unclear D gene. Germline V gene data show CDR1 as SGHTS and CDR2 as YDEGEE. The CDR3 loop spans 12 amino acids. The V end lost 7 bases, the J end lost 2 bases, and 8 bases lay between the germline ends. CDR3 coding DNA: TGTGCCAGCCCTCCCCTCACAGATACGCAGTATTTT. Translation gives CASPPLTDTQYF.

V gene TRBV10-3 combines with J gene TRBJ2-7; 7 nucleotides line up with TRBD1. The trim removed 3 bases at V and 2 bases at J, leaving 7 bases unmatched. Germline-derived CDR1 and CDR2 are ENHRY and SYGVKD. CDR3 length: 15 amino acids. The CDR3 DNA reads TGTGCCATCAGTGACACGGGACAGAGCCCCTACGAGCAGTACTTC. Its protein product is CAISDTGQSPYEQYF.

This chain connects TRBV27 to TRBJ2-5, with 10 bases aligning to TRBD2. CDR1 and CDR2 from the germline V gene are MNHEY and SMNVEV (reference sequence). This CDR3 spans 15 amino acids. J lost 4 bases, V lost 8 bases, and 10 bases had no gene match. The CDR3 loop is CASSDSGGPRETQYF. The CDR3 region has the DNA TGTGCCAGCTCAGATAGCGGGGGGCCTCGAGAGACCCAGTACTTC.

This chain joins TRBV6-5 and TRBJ2-7; D is perhaps TRBD1 (5 bases). The V gene lost 7 bases and the J gene lost 3 bases, with 13 bases spanning the gap. CDR1 and CDR2 from the germline V gene are MNHEY and SVGAGI. There are 13 residues in the CDR3. Here the CDR3 reads CASTDSLIYEQYF. The CDR3 DNA reads TGTGCCAGCACAGACAGTCTCATCTACGAGCAGTACTTC.

V is TRBV4-1 and J is TRBJ1-1; maybe TRBD1 (5 bases). Germline values: CDR1 MGHRA, CDR2 YSYEKL. V lost 0 bases, J lost 1 base, and 9 bases lay in between. The CDR3 is 15 amino acids. The CDR3 loop reads CASSQEGGRNTEAFF. CDR3 DNA: TGCGCCAGCAGCCAAGAGGGGGGACGGAACACTGAAGCTTTCTTT.

The J gene is TRBJ2-1, the V gene TRBV18; the D gene is possibly TRBD2 (5 bases). V lost 3 bases and J 0 bases, leaving 15 bases between the germline ends. This CDR3 region has 17 residues. Germline CDR1 is KGHSH and CDR2 is LQKENI. As DNA, the CDR3 is TGTGCCAGCTCACCTCTCAGGACTTCTAGCTCCTACAATGAGCAGTTCTTC. Amino acids: CASSPLRTSSSYNEQFF.

CDR3 sequence (DNA): TGTGCCAGCAGTGCGGCAGGACTAGCGGGGAAAGGCTACGAGCAGTACTTC. Protein sequence: CASSAAGLAGKGYEQYF. The rearrangement joins TRBV25-1 to TRBJ2-7; 12 positions match TRBD2. Germline CDR1 MGHDK, CDR2 SYGVNS. J was trimmed by 3 bases and V by 4 bases; bases with no gene match: 10. The CDR3 is 17 residues long.

The CDR3 spells CASSYGRTPNQPQHF. DNA of the CDR3: TGTGCCAGTAGCTACGGGAGGACGCCGAATCAGCCCCAGCATTTT. This chain links TRBV19 with TRBJ1-5; D is undetermined. Germline V gene lookup returns CDR1 LNHDA and CDR2 SQIVND (reference sequence). The CDR3 has 15 residues. V gave up 6 bases and J gave up 4 bases, with 16 bases separating them.

The gene calls are TRBV10-3 and TRBJ1-4; tentative D call: TRBD1 (6 bases). Germline lookup yields CDR1 ENHRY and CDR2 SYGVKD. The CDR3 sequence is 17 residues long. Between the trimmed V and J ends, which lost 3 bases and 7 bases, there was a span of 21 bases. CDR3 nucleotides: TGTGCCATCAGTGATTATGTCCTGACAGGAAATCTTGAAAAACTGTTTTTT. Protein sequence: CAISDYVLTGNLEKLFF.

This chain connects TRBV19 to TRBJ2-1, with TRBD2 matching 9 bases. This CDR3 has 12 residues. Looked up from germline, CDR1 is LNHDA and CDR2 is SQIVND (reference sequence). V dropped 5 bases and J dropped 13; count of bases not matched to a gene: 6. Here the CDR3 DNA reads TGTGCCAGTAGTTCGCGGGGGGGCCATCAGTTCTTC. This codes for CASSSRGGHQFF.

This chain joins TRBV11-2 and TRBJ2-7; 9 nucleotides agree with TRBD2. With 5 bases clipped from V and 1 base from J, the junction kept 6 bases outside the gene matches. CDR3 size: 15 residues. From germline, CDR1 is SGHAT and CDR2 FQNNGV. In DNA, the CDR3 is TGTGCCAGCAGCCCATTTAGCGGGGGTTCCTACGAGCAGTACTTC. This encodes CASSPFSGGSYEQYF.

This clone turned up a few times. This chain connects TRBV3-1 (or the pseudogene TRBV3-2) to TRBJ1-6; a possible D gene is TRBD1 (5 bases). The V gene's germline CDR1 is LGHDT and CDR2 YNNKEL (reference sequence). The CDR3 spans 15 residues. V lost 1 base and J lost 9, with 13 bases in between. The CDR3 nucleotides are TGTGCCAGCAGCCAAGGAGTCGACAGTGGTTCACCCCTCCACTTT. This sequence encodes CASSQGVDSGSPLHF.

The V and J genes are TRBV7-2 and TRBJ2-1; 8 bases map to TRBD1. Trimming at V came to 5 bases and at J to 7 bases, leaving 10 bases not matched to a gene. This CDR3 comprises 15 residues. The germline gives CDR1 SGHTA, CDR2 FQGNSA. CDR3: CASSRGQALGNEQFF. The CDR3 DNA follows: TGTGCCAGCAGCCGGGGACAGGCGTTGGGGAATGAGCAGTTCTTC.

The chain couples TRBV28 to TRBJ1-1; 7 bases agree with TRBD1. V lost 9 bases and J lost 0; bases outside the gene matches: 10. CDR3 length: 15 amino acids. Germline V gene data show CDR1 as MDHEN and CDR2 as SYDVKM. The chain's CDR3 is CASRGTESMNTEAFF. CDR3 in DNA: TGTGCCAGTCGTGGGACAGAAAGTATGAACACTGAAGCTTTCTTT.